The clone carrying this T cell receptor beta chain was recorded only once. This sample is drawn from a study of shared clonotypes between healthy human individuals. The donors were adults (healthy and HIV-negative) with no recent acute infections or vaccinations. V was shortened by 3 bases and J by 4 bases, with 12 bases between the two germline ends. Germline assignment: CDR1 WSHSY and CDR2 SAAADI. This CDR3 contains 14 residues. Assay: immunoSEQ multiplex PCR; the TCRdb copy retains only in-frame clones and omits some. The table records 2.5 million or so clones, approximately 94% of them present only once.

The clonotype originates from a man aged 18 to 35 in good health. The chain recombines TRBV10-2 with TRBJ1-1, with D possibly TRBD1 on 5 matching bases. Sequenced sample: naive CD4+ T cells sorted from blood. Sample subset: CD45RA+ positively selected. CDR3 DNA: TGCGCCAGCAGTGAATGGGCAGGGTCCACTGAAGCTTTCTTT. Protein sequence: CASSEWAGSTEAFF.